A selection of T cell receptor beta chains follows, all from one sample in a study of shared clonotypes between healthy human individuals. Produced via immunoSEQ multiplex PCR; TCRdb's table is partial and in-frame only. This sample has some 450,000 clones, with about 74% found just once. The sequenced material came from PBMCs. The receptor source for this set is a woman aged 40-49 years in good health. Some clones in this sample may be carry-over from other donors' samples. Both conserved end residues are part of each CDR3. Each record gives: clone size, V gene, J gene, D gene, CDR3 protein, CDR3 DNA. D genes are given only for firm matches. For some rows the clone size is stated as once, few or many, or as a class when expanded; others skip it.

-	TRBV7-2	TRBJ2-7	-	CASSQELRYEQYF	TGTGCCAGCAGCCAAGAACTACGATACGAGCAGTACTTC
-	TRBV9	TRBJ1-1	TRBD1	CASSGRQGQPQAFF	TGTGCCAGCAGCGGACGACAGGGTCAACCCCAAGCTTTCTTT
many	TRBV5-1	TRBJ2-7	TRBD1	CASSLIETGGYEQYF	TGCGCCAGCAGCTTGATCGAGACAGGGGGTTACGAGCAGTACTTC
-	TRBV7-2	TRBJ1-4	-	CASSLYGPNEKLFF	TGTGCCAGCAGCTTATACGGACCGAATGAAAAACTGTTTTTT
-	TRBV29-1	TRBJ2-1	-	CSVLYGPYNEQFF	TGCAGCGTACTATACGGGCCTTACAATGAGCAGTTCTTC
-	TRBV15	TRBJ2-1	-	CATSRGAGTEGYNEQFF	TGTGCCACCAGCAGAGGGGCGGGAACCGAGGGCTACAATGAGCAGTTCTTC
once	TRBV18	TRBJ2-3	TRBD1	CASSSRDRVSDTQYF	TGTGCCAGCTCCAGCCGGGACAGGGTGTCAGATACGCAGTATTTT
-	TRBV7-2	TRBJ1-3	-	CASSLAPGGNTIYF	TGTGCCAGCAGCTTAGCTCCGGGGGGAAACACCATATATTTT
-	TRBV4-2	TRBJ1-1	TRBD1	CASSRNPGGDTEAFF	TGTGCCAGCAGCCGTAATCCAGGGGGAGACACTGAAGCTTTCTTT
-	TRBV9	TRBJ2-2	-	CASSVVGTTGELFF	TGTGCCAGCAGCGTAGTGGGTACCACCGGGGAGCTGTTTTTT
-	TRBV20-1	TRBJ1-2	-	CSARSAYGYTF	TGCAGTGCTAGATCAGCTTATGGCTACACCTTC
few	TRBV9	TRBJ1-1	-	CASSASGSLNTEAFF	TGTGCCAGCAGCGCTTCGGGGAGCCTGAACACTGAAGCTTTCTTT
many	TRBV18	TRBJ1-1	TRBD1	CASSPGQALTAFF	TGTGCCAGCTCACCGGGACAGGCCCTGACGGCTTTCTTT
-	TRBV2	TRBJ1-4	-	CASSRQRDEKLFF	TGTGCCAGCAGTAGACAGCGGGATGAAAAACTGTTTTTT
many	TRBV6-4	TRBJ2-5	-	CASKCQETQYF	TGTGCCTCGAAGTGTCAAGAGACCCAGTACTTC
many	TRBV25-1	TRBJ1-5	-	CASNPGTSNQPQHF	TGTGCCAGCAATCCCGGGACCAGCAATCAGCCCCAGCATTTT
few	TRBV4-3	TRBJ2-7	-	CASSHGWSNRAMGYEQYF	TGCGCCAGCAGCCACGGATGGAGCAACAGGGCTATGGGCTACGAGCAGTACTTC
-	TRBV6-5	TRBJ2-3	TRBD2	CASRVAGVGTDTQYF	TGTGCCAGCAGGGTAGCGGGAGTGGGCACAGATACGCAGTATTTT
-	TRBV10-3	TRBJ1-3	-	CAISDAGSYEYTIYF	TGTGCCATCAGTGACGCAGGGTCTTATGAATACACCATATATTTT
once	TRBV21-1	TRBJ2-7	-	CASSKGHLLYF	TGTGCCAGCAGCAAAGGACACCTGCTCTACTTC
-	TRBV7-2	TRBJ2-6	-	CASSLAWTTGANVLTF	TGTGCCAGCAGCTTAGCGTGGACTACTGGGGCCAACGTCCTGACTTTC
once	TRBV11-2	TRBJ2-7	TRBD1	CASSLLGQTYEQYF	TGTGCCAGCAGCTTACTGGGACAGACCTACGAGCAGTACTTC
few	TRBV2	TRBJ1-4	TRBD1	CVSRTGQGEKLFF	TGTGTATCTAGGACAGGGCAAGGAGAAAAACTGTTTTTT
-	TRBV7-8	TRBJ2-7	-	CASSLPRTGDEQYF	TGTGCCAGCAGCTTGCCCCGGACGGGAGACGAGCAGTACTTC
-	TRBV28	TRBJ1-5	TRBD1	CASSHYSGGEQPQHF	TGTGCCAGCAGTCACTATTCAGGGGGCGAACAGCCCCAGCATTTT
-	TRBV6-1	TRBJ2-7	TRBD2	CASSELGSGSYEQYF	TGTGCCAGCAGTGAATTGGGGAGCGGGAGTTACGAGCAGTACTTC
-	TRBV10-3	TRBJ2-2	-	CAISEYKNTGELFF	TGTGCCATCAGTGAATACAAGAACACCGGGGAGCTGTTTTTT
once	TRBV4-2	TRBJ2-5	-	CASSQENRGQETQYF	TGTGCCAGCAGCCAAGAGAACAGAGGCCAAGAGACCCAGTACTTC
-	TRBV5-6	TRBJ2-5	-	CASSFTLRMRGTETQYF	TGTGCCAGCAGCTTTACCCTTAGGATGCGAGGGACGGAGACCCAGTACTTC
many	TRBV7-6	TRBJ2-7	-	CASSSETANSYEQYF	TGTGCCAGCAGCTCGGAAACAGCAAACTCCTACGAGCAGTACTTC
-	TRBV15	TRBJ1-3	-	CATSRDLSSGNTIYF	TGTGCCACCAGCAGAGACTTGAGCTCTGGAAACACCATATATTTT
-	TRBV29-1	TRBJ2-1	TRBD2	CSVEDGGEGFRDEQFF	TGCAGCGTTGAAGATGGGGGGGAGGGTTTCCGCGATGAGCAGTTCTTC
few	TRBV9	TRBJ2-3	-	CASSVVSQSDTQYF	TGTGCCAGCAGCGTAGTTTCACAAAGTGATACGCAGTATTTT
-	TRBV28	TRBJ2-7	TRBD1	CASSLGTGWAEQYF	TGTGCCAGCAGTCTAGGGACAGGGTGGGCCGAGCAGTACTTC
-	TRBV5-1	TRBJ2-2	-	CASSFSQQNTGELFF	TGCGCCAGCAGCTTTTCTCAGCAGAACACCGGGGAGCTGTTTTTT
-	TRBV4-2	TRBJ2-1	-	CASSQGIASDYNEQFF	TGTGCCAGCAGCCAAGGAATTGCTAGCGACTACAATGAGCAGTTCTTC
-	TRBV19	TRBJ2-2	-	CASSIEDTGELFF	TGTGCCAGTAGTATCGAGGACACCGGGGAGCTGTTTTTT
many	TRBV7-3	TRBJ2-7	TRBD2	CASSLGPGGGYEQYF	TGTGCCAGCAGCTTAGGCCCGGGCGGGGGGTACGAGCAGTACTTC
-	TRBV10-3	TRBJ2-4	TRBD1	CAISQAMGGTGEGIQYF	TGTGCCATCAGCCAGGCGATGGGGGGGACAGGGGAAGGCATTCAGTACTTC
-	TRBV30	TRBJ2-7	-	CAWSVPAGSGEQYF	TGTGCCTGGAGTGTACCGGCAGGATCGGGGGAGCAGTACTTC
-	TRBV7-9	TRBJ1-3	-	CASSRTEPGNTIYF	TGTGCCAGCAGCCGTACAGAACCTGGAAACACCATATATTTT
-	TRBV27	TRBJ1-5	-	CASSQRGGQPQHF	TGTGCCAGCAGTCAGAGGGGGGGTCAGCCCCAGCATTTT
-	TRBV30	TRBJ1-3	-	CAWASGHSGNTIYF	TGTGCCTGGGCCTCGGGACACTCTGGAAACACCATATATTTT
-	TRBV29-1	TRBJ2-6	TRBD1	CSVADRGRGPNVLTF	TGCAGCGTCGCGGACAGGGGCCGAGGCCCCAACGTCCTGACTTTC
-	TRBV5-3	TRBJ2-7	-	CARSPIAYYEQYF	TGTGCCAGAAGCCCCATAGCCTACTACGAGCAGTACTTC
once	TRBV5-4	TRBJ2-1	-	CASSPGLSGGGEQFF	TGTGCCAGCAGCCCCGGACTTTCCGGAGGGGGTGAGCAGTTCTTC
-	TRBV30	TRBJ2-3	-	CARGAGFHSVYF	TGTGCCAGGGGCGCGGGGTTTCATAGTGTGTATTTT
-	TRBV2	TRBJ1-5	-	CASSEASAGWQPQHF	TGTGCCAGCAGTGAAGCATCGGCAGGCTGGCAGCCCCAGCATTTT
many	TRBV7-9	TRBJ1-3	-	CASSLVKYGQHRSNTIYF	TGTGCCAGCAGCTTAGTGAAGTACGGACAACATCGCTCAAACACCATATATTTT